Listed below are T cell receptor beta chains from one sample, sequenced in a study of chemoradiotherapy in HPV16-positive cancers. TCRdb's copy holds only in-frame clones and misses some; the assay was immunoSEQ multiplex PCR. The sample lists around 420 clones, 87% occurring once. The source was tumor tissue, collected from a patient who underwent chemoradiotherapy. These receptor sequences come from a human donor with HPV-associated anogenital cancer. Both conserved end residues are part of each CDR3. D genes are given only for firm matches. Size is stated for part of the rows, as once, few or many counts, or as a class when the clone is expanded.

J: TRBJ2-7
size: few
length: 13
D: -
V: TRBV2
DNA: TGTGCCAGCAGTGGAGATGCCAGGGTAGGGCAGTACTTC
CDR3: CASSGDARVGQYF

J: TRBJ2-6
size: -
length: 15
D: -
V: TRBV11-3
DNA: TGTGCCAGCAGCCCCACAGGGTCCGGGGCCAACGTCCTGACTTTC
CDR3: CASSPTGSGANVLTF

J: TRBJ1-1
size: -
length: 12
D: TRBD1
V: TRBV6-1
DNA: TGTGCCAGTTGGGACAGGATTAATGAAGCTTTCTTT
CDR3: CASWDRINEAFF

J: TRBJ1-3
size: -
length: 18
D: -
V: TRBV19
DNA: TGTGCCAGTAGTATGGTAGCCACAAACGGATTCCCTGGAAACACCATATATTTT
CDR3: CASSMVATNGFPGNTIYF

J: TRBJ2-1
size: once
length: 14
D: -
V: TRBV2
DNA: TGTGCCAGCAGTACAACCGGGGCCCTCGGAGAGCAGTTCTTC
CDR3: CASSTTGALGEQFF

J: TRBJ1-2
size: -
length: 15
D: TRBD1
V: TRBV25-1
DNA: TGTGCCAGCAGTGAGGGATCCGGGACAGGGAGCGGCTACACCTTC
CDR3: CASSEGSGTGSGYTF

J: TRBJ1-4
size: -
length: 14
D: TRBD1
V: TRBV15
DNA: TGTGCCACCAGCAGACGGACAGGGGGTGAAAAACTGTTTTTT
CDR3: CATSRRTGGEKLFF

J: TRBJ1-3
size: -
length: 16
D: -
V: TRBV6-1
DNA: TGTGCCAGCAGTGATCGGCCCGGGACCTCTGGAAACACCATATATTTT
CDR3: CASSDRPGTSGNTIYF

J: TRBJ2-5
size: -
length: 14
D: -
V: TRBV9
DNA: TGTGCCAGCAGCCCAGGACAGAACCAAGAGACCCAGTACTTC
CDR3: CASSPGQNQETQYF

J: TRBJ1-2
size: -
length: 14
D: TRBD1
V: TRBV6-5
DNA: TGTGCCAGCAGTTTCGAGGACAGGGGCTATGGCTACACCTTC
CDR3: CASSFEDRGYGYTF

J: TRBJ1-5
size: -
length: 17
D: -
V: TRBV7-8
DNA: TGTGCCAGCAGCCCTTCCCAGTACAGGGAACCCCGTCAGCCCCAGCATTTT
CDR3: CASSPSQYREPRQPQHF

J: TRBJ2-5
size: -
length: 13
D: -
V: TRBV6-1
DNA: TGTGCCAGCCACAGGGTACAGCAAGAGACCCAGTACTTC
CDR3: CASHRVQQETQYF

J: TRBJ1-6
size: -
length: 15
D: TRBD1
V: TRBV5-8
DNA: TGTGCCAGCAGCTGGCAGGGGGCGTCTAATTCACCCCTCCACTTT
CDR3: CASSWQGASNSPLHF

J: TRBJ2-2
size: -
length: 12
D: TRBD2
V: TRBV19
DNA: TGTGCGGGGGAGGGAGGAACCGGGGAGCTGTTTTTT
CDR3: CAGEGGTGELFF

J: TRBJ2-7
size: -
length: 16
D: -
V: TRBV15
DNA: TGTGCCACCAGCGGAGGAGGGACGGCCGAGCCGGGCGAGCAGTACTTC
CDR3: CATSGGGTAEPGEQYF

J: TRBJ2-2
size: once
length: 14
D: -
V: TRBV30
DNA: TGTGCCTGGAGTGTACAGGGCAACACCGGGGAGCTGTTTTTT
CDR3: CAWSVQGNTGELFF

J: TRBJ1-4
size: -
length: 14
D: TRBD1
V: TRBV27
DNA: TGTGCCAGCAGATCGACAGGGGCCTATGAAAAACTGTTTTTT
CDR3: CASRSTGAYEKLFF

J: TRBJ2-3
size: once
length: 13
D: -
V: TRBV5-1
DNA: TGCGCCAGCAGCTTGGATGAACCGGGACTTCGGTATTTT
CDR3: CASSLDEPGLRYF

J: TRBJ1-1
size: once
length: 17
D: -
V: TRBV14
DNA: TGTGCCAGCAGCGGAGGTTGGGGGGTCGTGGCGGACACTGAAGCTTTCTTT
CDR3: CASSGGWGVVADTEAFF

J: TRBJ2-2
size: once
length: 17
D: -
V: TRBV7-9
DNA: TGTGCCAGCAGTCACTTCCCCGGGACGGCGAACACCGGGGAGCTGTTTTTT
CDR3: CASSHFPGTANTGELFF

J: TRBJ2-7
size: -
length: 13
D: TRBD1
V: TRBV14
DNA: TGTGCCAGCAGCCAAGATACAGGGGGCCGGCAGTACTTC
CDR3: CASSQDTGGRQYF

J: TRBJ2-7
size: -
length: 16
D: -
V: TRBV28
DNA: TGTGCCAGCAGCCTACCATCCGGGGGTAAAGGGTACGAGCAGTACTTC
CDR3: CASSLPSGGKGYEQYF

J: TRBJ2-3
size: -
length: 14
D: TRBD2
V: TRBV28
DNA: TGTGCCAGCGGGACTAGCGGGGGGCCAGATACGCAGTATTTT
CDR3: CASGTSGGPDTQYF

J: TRBJ2-3
size: -
length: 13
D: -
V: TRBV5-1
DNA: TGCGCCAGCAGCCCGGCCGGGTCGGATACGCAGTATTTT
CDR3: CASSPAGSDTQYF